Listed here is a single T cell receptor (beta chain). Data came from immunoSEQ multiplex PCR; TCRdb stores just in-frame clones and leaves some out. The table lists about 30,000 clones, under 85% of them singletons, with roughly a third in the top ten. This CDR3 comprises 14 residues. The V gene's germline CDR1 is SEHNR and CDR2 FQNEAQ (reference sequence). V was clipped by 5 bases and J by 3 bases; unmatched bases: 2. No patient escaped relapse after autologous stem cell transplantation, and brentuximab vedotin exposure varied. This record belongs to a study of PD-1 blockade in classical Hodgkin lymphoma.

The specimen comprised peripheral blood mononuclear cells (PBMCs), sampled before the second cycle of nivolumab. V gene TRBV7-9 combines with J gene TRBJ1-5, with 9 bases lining up with TRBD1. The receptor's source is a human donor with classical Hodgkin lymphoma. The CDR3 DNA reads TGTGCCAGCAGCGGGACAGGGCCCAATCAGCCCCAGCATTTT. Amino acids: CASSGTGPNQPQHF.